The next 5 T cell receptor beta chains were all read from a single sample in a study of early T cells in non-severe SARS-CoV-2 infection. Each CDR3 protein gets one entry after TCRdb re-called the 5' RACE reads with MiXCR. The sample shows 60,000 or so distinct CDR3 sequences, 8.9% of them seen only once. The specimen was whole blood. All receptors come from an adult who was a healthcare worker with PCR-confirmed SARS-CoV-2 infection or an uninfected control (not recorded which).

The V gene is TRBV9, the J gene TRBJ2-2; a possible D gene is TRBD1 (5 bases). Germline V gene data show CDR1 as SGDLS and CDR2 as YYNGEE. CDR3 size: 13 residues. The ends were cut back, 7 bases at V and 7 bases at J, with 14 bases in the middle. The DNA for the CDR3 is TGTGCCAGCGAAAGGGGCTCTGGCGGGGAGCTGTTTTTT. This encodes CASERGSGGELFF.

This clonotype was counted between two and nine times. The V gene is TRBV7-8, the J gene TRBJ1-2, with TRBD1 as a possible D gene (5 bases). Looked up from germline, CDR1 is SGHVS and CDR2 is FQNEAQ. With 1 base removed from V and 4 bases from J, the gap between germline ends came to 16 bases. The CDR3 totals 16 residues. In DNA, the CDR3 is TGTGCCAGCAGCTTAGGGACACCTAATGGGATCTATGGCTACACCTTC. Translating gives CASSLGTPNGIYGYTF.

This chain links TRBV7-9 with TRBJ1-1; no definite D call. The CDR3 totals 13 residues. The V end was cut by 5 bases, the J end by 0 bases, with 7 bases between. Per germline, CDR1 SEHNR and CDR2 FQNEAQ (reference sequence). The chain's CDR3 is CASSPSLNTEAFF. Here the CDR3 DNA reads TGTGCCAGCAGCCCCTCCCTGAACACTGAAGCTTTCTTT.

This clonotype was counted only a few times. The genes are TRBV6-6 and TRBJ2-5; 7 bases align to TRBD1. Germline V gene sequence: CDR1 MNHNY, CDR2 SVGAGI (reference sequence). The V gene end was trimmed by 7 bases and the J gene end by 5 bases; junction bases not matched to a gene: 10. This CDR3 is built from 14 residues. CDR3: CASTRGTAMETQYF. As DNA, the CDR3 is TGTGCCAGCACCAGAGGGACAGCTATGGAGACCCAGTACTTC.

The sample holds many counts of this clonotype. The chain recombines TRBV7-2 with TRBJ2-7, with 7 bases fitting TRBD2. The CDR3 length is 13 residues. Germline V lookup: CDR1 SGHTA, CDR2 FQGNSA. Trimming removed 5 bases from V and 5 bases from J; junction bases left unmatched: 6. The CDR3 loop is CASSREVRHEQYF. The CDR3 nucleotides are TGTGCCAGCAGCCGGGAGGTCCGCCACGAGCAGTACTTC. The full variable domain, with the rest looked up from reference TRBV7-2 and TRBJ2-7, is GAGVSQSPSNKVTEKGKDVELRCDPISGHTALYWYRQSLGQGLEFLIYFQGNSAPDKSGLPSDRFSAERTGGSVSTLTIQRTQQEDSAVYLCASSREVRHEQYFGPGTRLTVT.